This entry concerns a single TCR beta chain. This clonotype came up many times. Its antigen is unknown. No much larger clone exists at a distance of one base, and base qualities are not known. The TCR beta CDR3 regions were amplified from the RNA transcripts. For the first round of RT-PCR on the TCR CDR3, the HTBI primer set was used together with the Qiagen OneStep RT-PCR kit. The libraries were constructed in a second round of multiplex PCR and then size-selected and purified. Sequencing of the libraries was done on an Illumina HiSeq2000 using paired-end 100 bp reads. The paper's processing steps were these. SOAPnuke was used to process the raw data, removing reads that contained adapters or uncalled bases, had a mean Phred below 15, or lacked an exact match to the constant primer or identifier. High-quality paired reads were merged with COPE v1.2.5, and unique nucleotide sequences were defined as clonotypes. MiTCR v1.1 was used to align the clonotypes against IMGT TRBV, TRBD and TRBJ reference segments. The analysis included only V-J combinations with a frequency above 0.0001, which together covered around 99% of the repertoires. The TCS score was defined as F50 (clonal expansion) divided by E x V (chaos), with BLOSUM62-based TCRdist calculated between CDR3 peptides within each V-J. Welch's t-statistics and random forest reduced 500 to 550 V-J features to roughly 13, which were used in a naive Bayes classifier (R e1071). TCRdb reran the public reads through fastp at Q25 and MiXCR, keeping productive beta chains. When rows share a CDR3 protein, they turn into one entry using the most common DNA and genes. The V and J calls and clone size are TCRdb's, not the authors'. For this sample the table gives about 250,000 distinct CDR3 sequences, of which roughly a quarter were detected only once. Of the sample, 30% to 40% is held by the ten largest clones.

The sample is drawn from a study of T cells in Graves' hyperthyroidism and ophthalmopathy (dated by TCRdb to between 2018 and 2020). Regarding the study in general: Peripheral blood was collected at initial diagnosis, before any treatment. TCR V-J signatures able to tell the groups apart were searched for in a discovery cohort of about a hundred patients, of whom about 40 had Graves' ophthalmopathy and some 60 had stable Graves' hyperthyroidism. An independent validation cohort of under 20 hyperthyroidism patients and 15 or so patients who later progressed to ophthalmopathy tested prospective prediction of ophthalmopathy. For training and testing, the roughly 100 patients in the discovery cohort were randomly divided in a 7:3 ratio. Thyroid tissue and blood T-cell repertoires from over 5 Graves' hyperthyroidism patients were also compared in the study. Once sampling was done, hyperthyroidism patients were given methimazole at a starting dose of 30 mg daily, whereas ophthalmopathy patients were given high-dose intravenous methylprednisolone. The paper reports TCR Vbeta CDR3 sequencing of approximately 140 peripheral blood samples: 43 ophthalmopathy, approximately 74 hyperthyroidism and around 17 progressor patients. The research as a whole found: Ophthalmopathy was separated from stable hyperthyroidism by a 13 V-J signature model, with around 90% sensitivity and approximately 84% specificity obtained in cross-validation and 80%/75% obtained in testing. Blood samples also contained most of the expanded thyroid clonotypes (frequency above 0.001), which suggests that blood repertoires may reflect thyroid immune responses. No statistical method was used to set the sample size in advance, and investigators knew the group allocation. In validation, the model predicted progression to ophthalmopathy with roughly 70% sensitivity and 72.22% specificity, a median of 6.5 months before onset.

Ophthalmopathy patients had moderately to severely active disease, Clinical Activity Score of at least 3, NOSPECS grade of at least 4, and duration under 3 months. Patients with uncontrolled infections, other autoimmune diseases, pregnancy or lactation were excluded. Diagnoses were established on the basis of clinical symptoms, serum thyroxine and TRAb, thyroid ultrasound, and orbital computed tomography. PBMCs were isolated from 10 ml of fresh peripheral blood by Ficoll-Paque density gradient centrifugation. Trizol reagent was used to extract total RNA, and RNA quality was then checked on an Agilent 2100 Bioanalyzer. Sequenced input: blood. This TCR came from a woman in her thirties or forties with Graves' ophthalmopathy.

This receptor carries the CDR3 CASSYSGDYGYTF. The base sequence is TGTGCCAGCAGTTACAGTGGAGACTATGGCTACACCTTC. Recombination joined TRBV6-6 with TRBJ1-2, with an unclear D gene assignment. Looking up the germline V gene (reference sequence) yields CDR1 MNHNY and CDR2 SVGAGI. V drops 2 bases and J drops 3 bases, leaving 7 bases in between. The CDR3 runs 13 residues from the cysteine to the phenylalanine. The CDR3 DNA has 39 bases and is translated from base 1.